The 23 T cell receptor beta chains given below trace back to one sample, sequenced in a study of OX40 agonist ivuxolimab in advanced cancers. The library came from the immunoSEQ multiplex PCR assay. TCRdb limited this immuneACCESS table to in-frame rearrangements with V and J called. A share of clones is missing; checked studies link under half to unresolved V genes, and the rest is unexplained. Present in this sample are about 22,000 clones, 77% of which were seen just once. The ten largest account for more than 15% of the sample. Sequencing was performed on CD4+ or CD8+ T cells sorted from blood, taken in a trial of the OX40 agonist ivuxolimab. These receptors were taken from an adult with an advanced solid tumor such as melanoma, head and neck, liver or kidney cancer.

The gene calls are TRBV6-5 and TRBJ1-1, with a weak D call TRBD1 (5 bases). In germline, CDR1 is MNHEY, CDR2 SVGAGI. V lost 2 bases, J lost 2 bases, and 6 bases lay in between. The CDR3 runs to 13 residues. This CDR3 is CASSYRDNTEAFF. In DNA form, the CDR3 reads TGTGCCAGCAGTTACCGGGACAACACTGAAGCTTTCTTT.

The gene calls are TRBV19 and TRBJ1-2, with 9 bases fitting TRBD1. The CDR3 spans 13 residues. V lost 11 bases to trimming and J lost 11 bases; unmatched junction nucleotides: 15. Per the germline V gene, CDR1 is LNHDA and CDR2 is SQIVND (reference sequence). CDR3 in amino acids: CASHAPGGQGYTF. The CDR3 nucleotides read TGTGCCTCACACGCCCCGGGCGGACAGGGGTACACCTTC.

The chain couples TRBV4-1 to TRBJ2-7; D is unresolved. V shed 4 bases and J shed 7 bases, with 11 bases lying between them. Germline CDR1 is MGHRA and CDR2 is YSYEKL. This CDR3 is built from 12 residues. CDR3 sequence: CASSPGLGEQYF. The CDR3, as DNA: TGCGCCAGCAGCCCTGGGTTGGGTGAGCAGTACTTC.

The gene calls are TRBV6-6 and TRBJ2-2, with 9 bases aligning to TRBD1. Germline V CDR1 and CDR2: MNHNY, SVGAGI (reference sequence). The trim removed 7 bases at V and 5 bases at J, leaving 5 bases unmatched. The CDR3 runs to 14 residues. The CDR3 is CASNQQGATGELFF. Written as DNA, the CDR3 is TGTGCCAGCAACCAACAGGGGGCGACCGGGGAGCTGTTTTTT.

This chain connects TRBV2 to TRBJ1-1; TRBD1 matches 8 bases. This CDR3 is built from 14 residues. With V trimmed by 6 bases and J by 0 bases, 3 bases remained unmatched. In germline, CDR1 is SNHLY, CDR2 FYNNEI. CDR3 in amino acids: CASRKQGVNTEAFF. CDR3 coding DNA: TGTGCCAGCAGGAAACAGGGGGTGAACACTGAAGCTTTCTTT.

The V call is TRBV7-9, the J call TRBJ2-1; D is perhaps TRBD2 (5 bases). The CDR3 extends over 12 amino acids. Between the trimmed V and J ends, which lost 5 bases and 10 bases, there was a span of 12 bases. CDR1 and CDR2 from the germline V gene are SEHNR and FQNEAQ (reference sequence). The CDR3 DNA follows: TGTGCCAGCAGCGACTGGCGGGCGGAGCAGTTCTTC. Residues: CASSDWRAEQFF.

The rearrangement uses TRBV2 and TRBJ2-3, with a possible D match to TRBD2 (6 bases). The V gene lost 8 bases and the J gene lost 5 bases, with 20 bases spanning the gap. CDR3 length equals 15 residues. CDR1 is SNHLY, CDR2 FYNNEI, per germline. The CDR3 DNA reads as TGTGCCAGCGGGCCGGGACTGTCGTGGTTAGATACGCAGTATTTT. Translation: CASGPGLSWLDTQYF. Together with reference TRBV2 and TRBJ2-3, the CDR3 gives the full variable domain: EPEVTQTPSHQVTQMGQEVILRCVPISNHLYFYWYRQILGQKVEFLVSFYNNEISEKSEIFDDQFSVERPDGSNFTLKIRSTKLEDSAMYFCASGPGLSWLDTQYFGPGTRLTVL.

The chain combines TRBV2 with TRBJ2-5, with D maybe TRBD1 (6 bases). Trimming cost V 6 bases and J 1 base, with 9 bases left between them. Germline assignment: CDR1 SNHLY and CDR2 FYNNEI. The CDR3 runs to 13 residues. The CDR3 spells CASRTTGQETQYF. CDR3 sequence (DNA): TGTGCCAGCAGAACGACAGGCCAAGAGACCCAGTACTTC.

This clone was detected a few times. The chain is built from TRBV2 and TRBJ2-1; D gene ambiguous. The germline CDR1 and CDR2 sequences are SNHLY and FYNNEI. V gave up 3 bases and J gave up 0 bases, with 9 bases separating them. This CDR3 is 15 amino acids long. CDR3 loop: CASSEGPFSYNEQFF. CDR3 nucleotide sequence: TGTGCCAGCAGTGAGGGTCCCTTCTCCTACAATGAGCAGTTCTTC.

This chain connects TRBV5-4 to TRBJ2-5; D possibly matches TRBD1 or TRBD2 (5 bases each). The DNA end lines up better with TRBJ2-7; the J call may be wrong. CDR1 is SGHNT, CDR2 YYREEE, per germline (reference sequence). The CDR3 spans 15 residues. CDR3 sequence (DNA): TGTGCCAGCAGCTTTGGTGGGACGGATGCCTACGAGCAGTACTTC. Its protein is CASSFGGTDAYEQYF.

The chain links TRBV6-6 to TRBJ2-5; a possible D gene is TRBD1 (6 bases). Trimming took off 2 bases at V and 2 bases at J, with 9 bases between the two ends. The CDR3 consists of 14 residues. Per the germline V gene, CDR1 is MNHNY and CDR2 is SVGAGI (reference sequence). The CDR3, as DNA: TGTGCCAGCAGTTACGAGGGGGAACAAGAGACCCAGTACTTC. It codes for CASSYEGEQETQYF.

This sequence joins TRBV4-2 and TRBJ2-5; 14 nucleotides match TRBD2. The CDR3 is made up of 16 amino acids. Germline CDR1 reads LGHNA; CDR2 reads YNFKEQ. Trimming cost V 4 bases and J 4 bases; bases outside gene matches: 5. The CDR3 DNA is TGTGCCAGCAGCCCCGGACTAGCGGGGGGTGGAGAGACCCAGTACTTC. This gives the protein CASSPGLAGGGETQYF.

CDR3 DNA sequence: TGTGCCAGCAGGTCGGGACTAGCTAGCACAGATACGCAGTATTTT. This gives the protein CASRSGLASTDTQYF. V usage is TRBV7-9 and J usage is TRBJ2-3; 9 bases fit TRBD2. This CDR3 is 15 amino acids long. Germline V gives CDR1 SEHNR, CDR2 FQNEAQ (reference sequence). The trim removed 6 bases at V and 0 bases at J, leaving 4 bases unmatched. Together with reference TRBV7-9 and TRBJ2-3, the CDR3 gives the full variable domain: DTGVSQNPRHKITKRGQNVTFRCDPISEHNRLYWYRQTLGQGPEFLTYFQNEAQLEKSRLLSDRFSAERPKGSFSTLEIQRTEQGDSAMYLCASRSGLASTDTQYFGPGTRLTVL.

This chain connects TRBV9 to TRBJ2-7; D not resolved. The CDR3 has 14 amino acids. Germline CDR1 SGDLS, CDR2 YYNGEE. V lost 0 bases and J lost 0, with 7 bases in between. The CDR3 loop is CASSVEPTSYEQYF. In DNA form, the CDR3 reads TGTGCCAGCAGCGTAGAACCCACCTCCTACGAGCAGTACTTC.

The V and J genes are TRBV7-8 and TRBJ2-2; 8 nucleotides agree with TRBD1. Germline loops: CDR1 SGHVS, CDR2 FQNEAQ. CDR3 length: 15 residues. The V and J ends lost 6 bases and 2 bases, in that order; junction bases with no gene match: 5. The CDR3 region is CASRSGTGNTGELFF. The CDR3 region has the DNA TGTGCCAGCAGGTCCGGGACAGGAAACACCGGGGAGCTGTTTTTT.

The rearrangement joins TRBV12-5 to TRBJ2-7; a weak D match, TRBD1 (6 bases). V dropped 6 bases and J dropped 3 bases, with 15 bases sitting between them. The CDR3 sequence is 14 residues long. CDR1 LGHNT and CDR2 FRNRAP come from the germline V gene. The CDR3 loop reads CASGRTGHDYEQYF. The CDR3, as DNA: TGTGCTAGTGGCCGCACGGGACACGACTACGAGCAGTACTTC.

The chain uses TRBV23-1 and TRBJ2-2; the D gene is possibly TRBD1 (5 bases). TRBV23-1 is sorted into the ORF group, with uncertain function. V lost 4 bases to trimming and J lost 4 bases, with 13 bases between them. CDR3 length equals 15 residues. The CDR3 DNA reads as TGCGCCAGCAGTCCGACAGCTCGTGGCACCGGGGAGCTGTTTTTT. Its translation is CASSPTARGTGELFF.

This chain connects TRBV27 to TRBJ1-2; no clear D gene. V was clipped by 0 bases and J by 8 bases, with 10 bases between them. This CDR3 is built from 13 residues. Germline V gives CDR1 MNHEY, CDR2 SMNVEV (reference sequence). The CDR3 spells CASSLSRVSGYTF. CDR3 nucleotide sequence: TGTGCCAGCAGTTTATCAAGGGTCTCCGGCTACACCTTC.

This clone came up a few times. The genes are TRBV6-5 and TRBJ2-1, with TRBD2 matching 7 bases. The V and J ends lost 2 bases and 8 bases, in that order; junction bases with no gene match: 12. CDR1 and CDR2 from the germline V gene are MNHEY and SVGAGI. There are 16 residues in the CDR3. CDR3 coding DNA: TGTGCCAGCAGTTACGCCTCCTGGGGACTACGGGATGAGCAGTTCTTC. Residues: CASSYASWGLRDEQFF.

The chain is built from TRBV9 and TRBJ1-4, with a possible D match to TRBD1 (5 bases). The CDR3 length is 12 residues. V lost 3 bases to trimming and J lost 7 bases, with 7 bases between them. Germline V gene data show CDR1 as SGDLS and CDR2 as YYNGEE. CDR3 residues: CASSGDGEKLFF. The CDR3 nucleotides are TGTGCCAGCAGCGGGGACGGTGAAAAACTGTTTTTT.

The J gene is TRBJ2-3, the V gene TRBV5-6; no clear D gene. The CDR3 spans 12 residues. Germline-derived CDR1 and CDR2 are SGHDT and YYEEEE. Deletions cut 0 bases from V and 5 bases from J, with 4 bases between. In DNA, the CDR3 is TGTGCCAGCAGCTTGGCTCTAGATACGCAGTATTTT. It specifies CASSLALDTQYF.

The chain carries TRBV9 and TRBJ1-1, with D tentatively TRBD1 (6 bases). Deletions cut 3 bases from V and 1 base from J, with 13 bases between. CDR3 length: 15 amino acids. Looked up from germline, CDR1 is SGDLS and CDR2 is YYNGEE. For the CDR3, the DNA is TGTGCCAGCAGCGCCTACAGGGAAGAGAACACTGAAGCTTTCTTT. Translating gives CASSAYREENTEAFF.

The chain couples TRBV6-5 to TRBJ1-1, with D unclear. Germline assignment: CDR1 MNHEY and CDR2 SVGAGI. The V end was cut by 2 bases, the J end by 1 base, with 8 bases between. The CDR3 loop spans 14 amino acids. The CDR3 loop is CASSYVSGNTEAFF. The CDR3 DNA reads TGTGCCAGCAGTTACGTTTCGGGGAACACTGAAGCTTTCTTT.